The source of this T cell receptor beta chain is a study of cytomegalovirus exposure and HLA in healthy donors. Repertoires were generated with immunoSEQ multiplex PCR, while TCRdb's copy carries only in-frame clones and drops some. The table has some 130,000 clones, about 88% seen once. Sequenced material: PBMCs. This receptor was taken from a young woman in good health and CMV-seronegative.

CDR3 nucleotides: TGCGCCAGCAGCTCGGGCGGGGCCGCCGCCGGTAATGAAAAACTGTTTTTT. Translated: CASSSGGAAAGNEKLFF. The V call is TRBV5-1, the J call TRBJ1-4; weak D call: TRBD1 (5 bases). The CDR3 loop spans 17 amino acids. In germline, CDR1 is SGHRS, CDR2 YFSETQ. V lost 3 bases to trimming and J lost 4 bases, with 19 bases between them.